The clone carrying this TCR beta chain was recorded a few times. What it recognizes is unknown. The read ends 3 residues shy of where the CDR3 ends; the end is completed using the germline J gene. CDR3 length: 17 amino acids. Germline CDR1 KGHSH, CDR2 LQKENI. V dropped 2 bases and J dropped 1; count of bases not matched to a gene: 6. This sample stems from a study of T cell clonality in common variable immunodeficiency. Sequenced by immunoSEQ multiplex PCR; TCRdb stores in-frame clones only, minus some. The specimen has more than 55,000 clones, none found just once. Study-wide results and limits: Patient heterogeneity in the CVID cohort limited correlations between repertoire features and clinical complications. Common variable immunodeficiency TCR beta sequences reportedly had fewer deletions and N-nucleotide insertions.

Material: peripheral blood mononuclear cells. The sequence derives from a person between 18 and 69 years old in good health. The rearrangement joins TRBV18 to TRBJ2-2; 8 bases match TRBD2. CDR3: CASSPSSGRKNTGELFF. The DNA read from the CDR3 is TGTGCCAGCTCACCATCGAGCGGGAGAAAGAACACCGGGGAG.